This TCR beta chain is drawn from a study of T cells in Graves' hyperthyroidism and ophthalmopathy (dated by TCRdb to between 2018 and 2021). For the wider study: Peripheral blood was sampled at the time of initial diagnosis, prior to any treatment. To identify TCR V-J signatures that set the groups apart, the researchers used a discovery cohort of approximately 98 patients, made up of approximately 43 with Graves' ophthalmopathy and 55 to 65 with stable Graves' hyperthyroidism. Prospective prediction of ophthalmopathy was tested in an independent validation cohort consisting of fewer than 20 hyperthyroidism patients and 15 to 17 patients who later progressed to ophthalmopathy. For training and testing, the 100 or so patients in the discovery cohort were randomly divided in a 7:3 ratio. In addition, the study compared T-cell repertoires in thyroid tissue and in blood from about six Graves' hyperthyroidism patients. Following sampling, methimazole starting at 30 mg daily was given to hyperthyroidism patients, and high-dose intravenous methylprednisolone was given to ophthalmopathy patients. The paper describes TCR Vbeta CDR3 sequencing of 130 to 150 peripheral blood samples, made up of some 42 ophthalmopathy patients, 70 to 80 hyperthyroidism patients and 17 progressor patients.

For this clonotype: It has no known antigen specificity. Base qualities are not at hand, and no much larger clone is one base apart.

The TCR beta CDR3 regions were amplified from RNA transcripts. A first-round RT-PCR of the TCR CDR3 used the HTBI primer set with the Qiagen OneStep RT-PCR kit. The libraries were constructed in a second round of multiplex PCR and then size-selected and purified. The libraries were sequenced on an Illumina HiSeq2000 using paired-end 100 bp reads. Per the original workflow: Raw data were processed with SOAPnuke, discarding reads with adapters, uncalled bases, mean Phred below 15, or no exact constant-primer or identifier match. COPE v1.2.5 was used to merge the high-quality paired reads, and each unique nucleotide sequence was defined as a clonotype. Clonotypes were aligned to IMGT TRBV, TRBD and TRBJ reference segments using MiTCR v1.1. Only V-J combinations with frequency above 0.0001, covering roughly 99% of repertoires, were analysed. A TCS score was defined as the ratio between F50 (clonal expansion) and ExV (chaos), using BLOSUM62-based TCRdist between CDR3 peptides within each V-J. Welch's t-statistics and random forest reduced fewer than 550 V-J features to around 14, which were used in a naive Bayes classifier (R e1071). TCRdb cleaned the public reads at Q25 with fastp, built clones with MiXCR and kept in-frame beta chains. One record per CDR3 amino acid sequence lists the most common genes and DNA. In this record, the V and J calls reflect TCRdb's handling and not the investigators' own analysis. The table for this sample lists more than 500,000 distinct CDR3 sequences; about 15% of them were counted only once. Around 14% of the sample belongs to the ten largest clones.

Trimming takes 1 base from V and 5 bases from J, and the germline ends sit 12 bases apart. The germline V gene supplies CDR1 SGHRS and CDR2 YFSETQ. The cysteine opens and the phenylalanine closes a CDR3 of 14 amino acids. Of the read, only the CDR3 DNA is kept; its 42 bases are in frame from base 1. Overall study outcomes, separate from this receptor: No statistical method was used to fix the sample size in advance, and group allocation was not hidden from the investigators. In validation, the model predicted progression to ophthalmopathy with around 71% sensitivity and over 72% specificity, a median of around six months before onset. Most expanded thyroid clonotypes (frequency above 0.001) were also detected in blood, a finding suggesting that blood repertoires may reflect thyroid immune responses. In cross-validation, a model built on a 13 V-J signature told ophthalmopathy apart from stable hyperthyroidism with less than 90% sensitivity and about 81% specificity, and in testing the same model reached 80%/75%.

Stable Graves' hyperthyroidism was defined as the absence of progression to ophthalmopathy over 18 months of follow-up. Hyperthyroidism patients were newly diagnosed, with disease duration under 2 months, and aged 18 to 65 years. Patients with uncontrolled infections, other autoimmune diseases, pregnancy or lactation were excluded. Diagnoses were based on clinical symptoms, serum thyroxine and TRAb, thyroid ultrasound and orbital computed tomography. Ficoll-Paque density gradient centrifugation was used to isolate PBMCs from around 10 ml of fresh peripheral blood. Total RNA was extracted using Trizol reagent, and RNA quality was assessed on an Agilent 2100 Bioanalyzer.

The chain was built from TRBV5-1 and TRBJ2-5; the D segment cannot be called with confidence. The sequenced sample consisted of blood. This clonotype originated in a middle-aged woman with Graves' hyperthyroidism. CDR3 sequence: CASSLSWVRETQYF. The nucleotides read TGCGCCAGCAGCTTGAGCTGGGTACGGGAGACCCAGTACTTC.